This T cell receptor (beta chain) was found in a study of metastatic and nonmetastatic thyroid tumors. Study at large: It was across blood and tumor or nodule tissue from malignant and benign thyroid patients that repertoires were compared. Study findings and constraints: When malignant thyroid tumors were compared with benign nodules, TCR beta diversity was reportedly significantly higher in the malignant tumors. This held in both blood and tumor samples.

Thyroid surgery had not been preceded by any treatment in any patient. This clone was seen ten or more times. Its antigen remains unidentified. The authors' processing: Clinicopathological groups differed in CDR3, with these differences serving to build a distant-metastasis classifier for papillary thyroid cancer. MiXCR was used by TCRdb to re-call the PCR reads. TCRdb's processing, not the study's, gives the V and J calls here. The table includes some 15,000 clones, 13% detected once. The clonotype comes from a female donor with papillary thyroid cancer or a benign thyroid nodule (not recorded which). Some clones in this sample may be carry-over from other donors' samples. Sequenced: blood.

CDR3 in DNA: TGTGCCAGCAGCTTAGGGGGTACAGAAGTGCAGTACTTC. It yields the protein CASSLGGTEVQYF. This chain joins TRBV7-2 and TRBJ2-7; no clear D. The CDR3 spans 13 residues. V lost 1 base and J lost 9, with 13 bases in between. CDR1 is SGHTA and CDR2 is FQGNSA in the germline V gene.